These 26 T cell receptor beta chains share one sample of origin, sequenced in a study of post-analysis software for immune sequencing data. The library was made from cDNA and included unique molecular identifiers. TCRdb re-called the PCR reads through MiXCR, storing one row per CDR3 protein. Of 740,000 or so distinct CDR3 sequences listed, 53% are singletons. Study conclusions and caveats: There were several TRBV segments more frequent in patients than controls, and TRBV5-6, TRBV5-1 and TRBV20-1 were among them.

Their antigens are not known. The sequencing sample was made of blood. The receptor source for this set is a girl aged 5-17 years with multiple sclerosis.

The rearrangement joins TRBV7-3 to TRBJ1-2; D is perhaps TRBD1 (5 bases). Germline lookup yields CDR1 SGHTA and CDR2 FQGTGA. There are 17 residues in the CDR3. V was cut by 5 bases and J by 4 bases, with 23 bases left in between. This CDR3 is CASSHHSRGRISYGYTF. As DNA, the CDR3 is TGTGCCAGCAGCCACCACTCCCGGGGCAGGATCAGCTATGGCTACACCTTC.

The V gene is TRBV7-8, the J gene TRBJ1-2, with TRBD1 as a possible D gene (5 bases). CDR3 length: 16 amino acids. Deletions cut 4 bases from V and 2 bases from J, with 17 bases between. Germline V gene data show CDR1 as SGHVS and CDR2 as FQNEAQ. DNA for the CDR3: TGTGCCAGCAGCTCCGTACGGGGCCCGGCGAACTATGGCTACACCTTC. It codes for CASSSVRGPANYGYTF.

This sequence joins TRBV20-1 and TRBJ2-7; TRBD2 agrees at 10 bases. This CDR3 is built from 15 residues. Trimming at V came to 0 bases and at J to 2 bases, leaving 4 bases not matched to a gene. Germline CDR1 is DFQATT and CDR2 is SNEGSKA (reference sequence). In DNA, the CDR3 is TGCAGTGCTAGAGATAAACTAGCGGGGCCCTACGAGCAGTACTTC. Translated, it gives CSARDKLAGPYEQYF.

This clonotype came up once. The V call is TRBV6-6, the J call TRBJ1-2; D is perhaps TRBD1 (6 bases). The V gene lost 6 bases and the J gene lost 4 bases, with 18 bases spanning the gap. CDR3 length: 15 residues. Looked up from germline, CDR1 is MNHNY and CDR2 is SVGAGI (reference sequence). The CDR3 coding sequence is TGTGCCAGCAGATCCGCGGGGGGCGCGGGCTATGGCTACACCTTC. This codes for CASRSAGGAGYGYTF.

This clonotype came up a few times. The chain uses TRBV12-3 or TRBV12-4 and TRBJ1-1, with 10 nucleotides matching TRBD1. With 6 bases clipped from V and 6 bases from J, the junction kept 7 bases outside the gene matches. The CDR3 has 14 residues. The CDR3 sequence is CASRGDRGRAEAFF. The CDR3, as DNA: TGTGCCAGCAGAGGGGACAGGGGAAGGGCTGAAGCTTTCTTT.

This clonotype was picked up a small number of times. The chain links TRBV10-3 to TRBJ2-6; D remains ambiguous. Germline CDR1 is ENHRY and CDR2 is SYGVKD. V was clipped by 3 bases and J by 0 bases, with 3 bases between them. There are 14 residues in the CDR3. CDR3 protein: CAISDSSGANVLTF. CDR3 nucleotides: TGTGCCATCAGTGACTCCTCTGGGGCCAACGTCCTGACTTTC.

This clonotype turned up a few times. The chain is built from TRBV29-1 and TRBJ2-3; D is ambiguous. The CDR3 length is 13 residues. The V end was cut by 6 bases, the J end by 4 bases, with 14 bases between. Per germline, CDR1 SQVTM and CDR2 ANQGSEA. In DNA, the CDR3 is TGCAGCGTCGAGAGGTCCAGCGCAGATACGCAGTATTTT. It yields the protein CSVERSSADTQYF.

This clonotype was counted between two and nine times. V usage is TRBV7-8 and J usage is TRBJ2-1; 7 nucleotides match TRBD2. This CDR3 comprises 15 residues. The V segment lost 8 bases and the J segment 3 bases; nucleotides outside the gene matches: 10. Germline loops: CDR1 SGHVS, CDR2 FQNEAQ. The CDR3 coding sequence is TGTGCCAGCGGTCCGAGGCTAGCGGTCTACAATGAGCAGTTCTTC. This gives the protein CASGPRLAVYNEQFF.

V gene TRBV6-2 or TRBV6-3 combines with J gene TRBJ1-2; tentative D call: TRBD1 (6 bases). Germline CDR1 MNHEY, CDR2 SVGEGT. Trimming removed 0 bases from V and 6 bases from J, with 17 bases in between. There are 16 residues in the CDR3. CDR3 coding DNA: TGTGCCAGCAGTTACTCAGCGAGATTGCCAGGGGATGGCTACACCTTC. Amino acids: CASSYSARLPGDGYTF.

The chain has TRBV7-9 and TRBJ1-1; 7 nucleotides agree with TRBD1. The CDR3 has 12 amino acids. Trimming took 4 bases from V and 8 from J; bases not matched to a gene: 4. Germline lookup yields CDR1 SEHNR and CDR2 FQNEAQ (reference sequence). In DNA form, the CDR3 reads TGTGCCAGCAGCTCAGGGGGGGTGGAAGCTTTCTTT. Its protein is CASSSGGVEAFF.

V is TRBV12-3 or TRBV12-4 and J is TRBJ2-6; 7 bases fit TRBD1. J was trimmed by 0 bases and V by 4 bases; bases with no gene match: 12. The CDR3 consists of 19 residues. Here the CDR3 DNA reads TGTGCCAGCAGTTATTTTGGCAGGGGGACGACCTCTGGGGCCAACGTCCTGACTTTC. Translated, it gives CASSYFGRGTTSGANVLTF.

The chain combines TRBV15 with TRBJ2-1, with TRBD2 identical over 7 bases. The germline V gene has CDR1 LNHNV and CDR2 YYDKDF (reference sequence). Germline trimming cut 0 bases from V and 0 bases from J; bases unmatched to any gene: 8. This CDR3 has 18 amino acids. DNA of the CDR3: TGTGCCACCAGCAGAGATATAGCAGCGGGGAGCTCCTACAATGAGCAGTTCTTC. Residues: CATSRDIAAGSSYNEQFF.

The V call is TRBV5-1, the J call TRBJ2-7; 7 bases are a match to TRBD1. From germline, CDR1 is SGHRS and CDR2 YFSETQ. J was trimmed by 4 bases and V by 3 bases; bases with no gene match: 10. The CDR3 extends over 15 amino acids. The CDR3 sequence: CASSWGLTGPYEQYF. The CDR3 nucleotides read TGCGCCAGCAGCTGGGGGCTGACAGGGCCTTACGAGCAGTACTTC.

CDR3 nucleotide sequence: TGTGCCAGCAGTGCCGGACAGCGTCTAGCCAAAAACATTCAGTACTTC. It yields the protein CASSAGQRLAKNIQYF. The J gene is TRBJ2-5, the V gene TRBV6-1; weak D call: TRBD1 (6 bases). The closer fit of TRBJ2-4 to the DNA end suggests the J call may be wrong. This CDR3 is built from 16 residues. Germline loops: CDR1 MNHNS, CDR2 SASEGT.

This clonotype turned up a few times. The chain carries TRBV10-3 and TRBJ2-5, with D possibly TRBD1 on 6 matching bases. Germline V CDR1 and CDR2: ENHRY, SYGVKD. The CDR3 runs to 17 residues. Trimming pared 0 bases from V and 0 bases from J, leaving 14 bases between. This chain's CDR3 is CAISESGDRSYQETQYF. In DNA form, the CDR3 reads TGTGCCATCAGTGAGTCAGGTGACAGGAGTTACCAAGAGACCCAGTACTTC.

This sequence joins TRBV15 and TRBJ2-5; D unresolved. In germline, CDR1 is LNHNV, CDR2 YYDKDF (reference sequence). The CDR3 runs 12 residues. Trimming removed 2 bases at V and 4 bases at J, with 5 bases between. CDR3 region: CATSRPLETQYF. Here the CDR3 DNA reads TGTGCCACCAGCAGACCTCTAGAGACCCAGTACTTC.

This sequence joins TRBV5-1 and TRBJ2-3, with a tentative D call TRBD1 (6 bases). The CDR3 has 15 residues. Trimming shortened V by 1 base and J by 2 bases, and 11 bases separated the two germline ends. Germline lookup yields CDR1 SGHRS and CDR2 YFSETQ. CDR3 loop: CASSLTGSPTDTQYF. CDR3 nucleotides: TGCGCCAGCAGCTTGACAGGGTCCCCCACAGATACGCAGTATTTT.

V is TRBV10-2 and J is TRBJ1-6, with D uncertain. The CDR3 is made up of 15 amino acids. Germline CDR1 WSHSY, CDR2 SAAADI. The V end lost 2 bases, the J end lost 6 bases, and 11 bases lay between the germline ends. The CDR3 DNA sequence: TGCGCCAGCAGTGAGCCGGGAGGAGGTAATTCACCCCTCCACTTT. This sequence encodes CASSEPGGGNSPLHF.

V usage is TRBV6-1 and J usage is TRBJ2-1; a possible D gene is TRBD1 (5 bases). Germline loops: CDR1 MNHNS, CDR2 SASEGT. The CDR3 totals 13 residues. Trimming stripped 7 bases from V and 3 bases from J, with 10 bases between. The DNA for the CDR3 is TGTGCCAGCACCGAGACAGTCTACAATGAGCAGTTCTTC. Protein product: CASTETVYNEQFF.

This clonotype was seen more than once but under ten times. V usage is TRBV2 and J usage is TRBJ2-1, with D possibly being TRBD2 (5 bases). The germline V gene encodes CDR1 SNHLY and CDR2 FYNNEI. The germline V and J ends were trimmed by 2 bases and 8 bases, with 13 bases remaining between them. The CDR3 length is 14 residues. The CDR3, as DNA: TGTGCCAGCAGTGAAAACACCCGAGGGTATGAGCAGTTCTTC. Amino acids: CASSENTRGYEQFF.

The CDR3 coding sequence is TGTGCCAGCAGTGAAGGGAGCGGGAGGTTTCCTAGCACAGATACGCAGTATTTT. This gives the protein CASSEGSGRFPSTDTQYF. The chain couples TRBV25-1 to TRBJ2-3; TRBD2 matches at 9 bases. The CDR3 is 18 residues long. Germline assignment: CDR1 MGHDK and CDR2 SYGVNS. The V segment lost 2 bases and the J segment 0 bases; nucleotides outside the gene matches: 9.

This chain uses TRBV20-1 with TRBJ2-7; 7 nucleotides line up with TRBD1. V lost 1 base, J lost 2 bases, and 5 bases stayed unmatched. Germline V lookup: CDR1 DFQATT, CDR2 SNEGSKA (reference sequence). This CDR3 spans 14 amino acids. CDR3 sequence: CSARVGTAAYEQYF. For the CDR3, the DNA is TGCAGTGCTAGAGTAGGGACAGCAGCCTACGAGCAGTACTTC.

The genes are TRBV29-1 and TRBJ1-1; 7 bases match TRBD1. Trimming at V came to 6 bases and at J to 5 bases, leaving 6 bases not matched to a gene. CDR3 length equals 12 residues. Per germline, CDR1 SQVTM and CDR2 ANQGSEA. CDR3 in DNA: TGCAGCGTGTCCCCAGGGGGTACTGAAGCTTTCTTT. As protein: CSVSPGGTEAFF.

The CDR3 is CASSGSGSTDTQYF. The DNA of the CDR3 is TGTGCCAGCAGTGGTTCGGGTAGCACAGATACGCAGTATTTT. The genes are TRBV28 and TRBJ2-3; D not certain. Germline V lookup: CDR1 MDHEN, CDR2 SYDVKM. Trimming pared 5 bases from V and 0 bases from J, leaving 9 bases between. CDR3 length: 14 amino acids. Full variable domain (missing parts from reference TRBV28 and TRBJ2-3): DVKVTQSSRYLVKRTGEKVFLECVQDMDHENMFWYRQDPGLGLRLIYFSYDVKMKEKGDIPEGYSVSREKKERFSLILESASTNQTSMYLCASSGSGSTDTQYFGPGTRLTVL.

This chain connects TRBV5-1 to TRBJ2-3; TRBD2 might be the D (6 bases). CDR1 is SGHRS, CDR2 YFSETQ, per germline. V gave up 5 bases and J gave up 0 bases, with 13 bases separating them. This CDR3 is built from 15 residues. The CDR3 loop is CASSFAGRSTDTQYF. CDR3 nucleotide sequence: TGCGCCAGCAGTTTCGCAGGGAGGAGCACAGATACGCAGTATTTT.

This clonotype turned up a few times. This chain uses TRBV28 with TRBJ1-6, with D perhaps matching TRBD1 (5 bases). Germline V gene sequence: CDR1 MDHEN, CDR2 SYDVKM. Trimming took 7 bases from V and 9 from J, leaving 13 bases between them. The CDR3 spans 13 residues. CDR3 region: CASTLPGISPLHF. CDR3 in DNA: TGTGCCAGCACCCTTCCAGGGATTTCACCCCTCCACTTT.